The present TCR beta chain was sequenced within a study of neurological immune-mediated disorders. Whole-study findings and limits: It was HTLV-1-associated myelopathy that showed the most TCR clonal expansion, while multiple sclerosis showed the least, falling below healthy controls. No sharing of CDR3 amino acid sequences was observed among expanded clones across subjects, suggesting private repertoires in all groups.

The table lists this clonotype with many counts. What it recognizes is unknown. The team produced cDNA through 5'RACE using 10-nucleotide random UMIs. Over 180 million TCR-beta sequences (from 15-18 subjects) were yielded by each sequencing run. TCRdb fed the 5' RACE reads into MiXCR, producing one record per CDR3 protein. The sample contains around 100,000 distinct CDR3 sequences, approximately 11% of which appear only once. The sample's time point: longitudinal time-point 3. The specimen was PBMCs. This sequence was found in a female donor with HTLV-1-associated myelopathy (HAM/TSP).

CDR3: CASSSWADRGKDTQYF. CDR3 in DNA: TGTGCCAGCAGCTCCTGGGCTGACAGGGGAAAAGATACGCAGTATTTT. The chain couples TRBV5-6 to TRBJ2-3; 8 positions agree with TRBD1. CDR3 length equals 16 residues. Trimming removed 3 bases from V and 5 bases from J; junction bases left unmatched: 11. Germline V gene lookup returns CDR1 SGHDT and CDR2 YYEEEE.